This T cell receptor (beta chain) was recorded in a study of low-dose radiotherapy and immunotherapy resistance in tumors. Study-level background: Treatment of Cohort 1 consisted of 0.5 Gy per fraction every 2 weeks, adding up to 6.5 Gy. Every two weeks, cyclophosphamide 200 mg/m2 was infused one day before radiation plus immunotherapy.

Priming of first-strand cDNA relied on TRAV- and TRBV-specific primers (covering alpha and beta chains). A roughly 20-cycle PCR with a constant-region primer and V-primer adapter amplified TCRs. TCRdb called the reads again in MiXCR, with one record for every CDR3 protein. This repertoire shows some 46,000 distinct CDR3 sequences, 25% to 30% found once; its top ten account for roughly a tenth. In its sample, this clonotype was seen many times. The time point is: after trial treatment. The treatment here: LDRT plus nivolumab, ipilimumab, low-dose cyclophosphamide and aspirin (RACIN trial). The study gave donors nivolumab, ipilimumab, aspirin, low-dose cyclophosphamide and low-dose radiotherapy. As a condition of eligibility, patients had advanced solid tumors lacking tumor-infiltrating lymphocytes. CDR3 size: 12 residues. From germline, CDR1 is MNHEY and CDR2 SMNVEV (reference sequence). The V end was cut by 1 base, the J end by 7 bases, with 5 bases between.

Sequencing used PBMCs, obtained after low-dose radiotherapy plus immunotherapy. The clonotype comes from a male donor with prostate cancer. The rearrangement uses TRBV27 and TRBJ2-1; D uncertain. CDR3 sequence reads: CASSLLGNEQFF. CDR3 nucleotides: TGTGCCAGCAGTTTATTAGGGAATGAGCAGTTCTTC.